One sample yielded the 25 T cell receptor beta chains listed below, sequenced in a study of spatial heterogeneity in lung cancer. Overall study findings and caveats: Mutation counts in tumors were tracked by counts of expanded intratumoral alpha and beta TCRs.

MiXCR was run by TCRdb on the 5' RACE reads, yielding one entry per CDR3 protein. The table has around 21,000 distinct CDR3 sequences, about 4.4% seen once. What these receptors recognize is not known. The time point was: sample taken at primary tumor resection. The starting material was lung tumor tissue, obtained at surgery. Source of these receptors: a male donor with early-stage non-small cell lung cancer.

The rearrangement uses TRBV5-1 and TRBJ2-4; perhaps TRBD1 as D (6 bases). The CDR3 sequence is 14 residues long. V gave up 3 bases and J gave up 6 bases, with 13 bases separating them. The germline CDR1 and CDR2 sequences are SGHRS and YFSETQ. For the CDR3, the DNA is TGCGCCAGCAGCTCGGCACAGGGCACAAACATTCAGTACTTC. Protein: CASSSAQGTNIQYF.

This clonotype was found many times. CDR3 coding DNA: TGTGCCAGCAGTGAAATAGATACGCAGTATTTT. Translated: CASSEIDTQYF. The rearrangement uses TRBV2 and TRBJ2-3, with unresolved D. The germline gives CDR1 SNHLY, CDR2 FYNNEI. With 2 bases removed from V and 5 bases from J, the gap between germline ends came to 2 bases. CDR3 length: 11 amino acids.

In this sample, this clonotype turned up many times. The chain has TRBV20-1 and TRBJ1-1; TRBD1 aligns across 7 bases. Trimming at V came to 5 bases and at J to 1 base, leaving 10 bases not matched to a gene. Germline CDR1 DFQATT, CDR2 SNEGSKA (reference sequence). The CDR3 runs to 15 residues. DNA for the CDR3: TGCAGTGCTTCCTTATTCACAGGGGAGAACACTGAAGCTTTCTTT. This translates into CSASLFTGENTEAFF.

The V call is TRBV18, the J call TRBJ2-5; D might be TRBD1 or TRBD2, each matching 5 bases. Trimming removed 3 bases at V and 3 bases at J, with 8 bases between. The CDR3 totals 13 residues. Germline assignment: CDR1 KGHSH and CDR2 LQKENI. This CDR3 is CASSPRGEETQYF. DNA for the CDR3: TGTGCCAGCTCACCGAGAGGGGAAGAGACCCAGTACTTC.

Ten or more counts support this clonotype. DNA for the CDR3: TGTGCCAGCAGTTCTGGTTCCGTGGAAACTGAAGCTTTCTTT. Translating gives CASSSGSVETEAFF. This chain uses TRBV12-3 or TRBV12-4 with TRBJ1-1, with D uncertain. The germline V and J ends were trimmed by 4 bases and 5 bases, with 14 bases remaining between them. This CDR3 spans 14 amino acids.

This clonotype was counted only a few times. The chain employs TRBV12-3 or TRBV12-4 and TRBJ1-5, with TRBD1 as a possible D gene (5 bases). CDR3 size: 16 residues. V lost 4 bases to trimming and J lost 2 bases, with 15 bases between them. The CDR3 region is CASSSDLGVGNQPQHF. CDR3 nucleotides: TGTGCCAGCAGTTCCGACCTAGGGGTAGGCAATCAGCCCCAGCATTTT.

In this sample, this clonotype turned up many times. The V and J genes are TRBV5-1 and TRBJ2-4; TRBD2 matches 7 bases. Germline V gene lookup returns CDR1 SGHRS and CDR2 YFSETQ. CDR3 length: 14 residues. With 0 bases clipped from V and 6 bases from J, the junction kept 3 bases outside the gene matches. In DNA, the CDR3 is TGCGCCAGCAGCTTGGTATTAGCGGGAAACATTCAGTACTTC. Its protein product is CASSLVLAGNIQYF. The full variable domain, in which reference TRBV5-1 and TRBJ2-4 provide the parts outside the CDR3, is KAGVTQTPRYLIKTRGQQVTLSCSPISGHRSVSWYQQTPGQGLQFLFEYFSETQRNKGNFPGRFSGRQFSNSRSEMNVSTLELGDSALYLCASSLVLAGNIQYFGAGTRLSVL.

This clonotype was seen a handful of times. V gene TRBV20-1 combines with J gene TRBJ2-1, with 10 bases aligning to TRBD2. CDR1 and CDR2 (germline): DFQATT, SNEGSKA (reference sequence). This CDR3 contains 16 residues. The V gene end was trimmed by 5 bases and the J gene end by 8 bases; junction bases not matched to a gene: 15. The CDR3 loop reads CSAPQGVSGRRHEQFF. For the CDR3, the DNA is TGCAGTGCTCCCCAAGGGGTTAGCGGGAGGCGCCATGAGCAGTTCTTC.

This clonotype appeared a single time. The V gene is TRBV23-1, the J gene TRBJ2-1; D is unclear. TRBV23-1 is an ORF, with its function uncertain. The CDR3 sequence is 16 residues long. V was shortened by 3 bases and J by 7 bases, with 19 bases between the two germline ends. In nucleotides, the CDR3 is TGCGCCAGCAGTCAGAATCGTACAACAGCCTGGAATGAGCAGTTCTTC. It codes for CASSQNRTTAWNEQFF.

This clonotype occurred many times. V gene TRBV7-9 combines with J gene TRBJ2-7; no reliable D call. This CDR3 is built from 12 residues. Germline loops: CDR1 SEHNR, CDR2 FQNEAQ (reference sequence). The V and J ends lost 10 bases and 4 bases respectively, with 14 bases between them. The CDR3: CATSGGRYEQYF. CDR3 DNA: TGTGCCACCTCCGGCGGCCGGTACGAGCAGTACTTC.

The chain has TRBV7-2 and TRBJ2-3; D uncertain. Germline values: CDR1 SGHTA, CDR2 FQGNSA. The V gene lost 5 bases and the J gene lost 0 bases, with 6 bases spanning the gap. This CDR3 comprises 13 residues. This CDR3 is CASSPWSTDTQYF. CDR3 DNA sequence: TGTGCCAGCAGCCCTTGGAGCACAGATACGCAGTATTTT.

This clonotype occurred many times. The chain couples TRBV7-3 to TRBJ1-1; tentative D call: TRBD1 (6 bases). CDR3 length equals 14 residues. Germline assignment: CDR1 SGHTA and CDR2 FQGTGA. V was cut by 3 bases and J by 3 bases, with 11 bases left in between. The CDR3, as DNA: TGTGCCAGCAGCTTGAATAGGGGGGACACTGAAGCTTTCTTT. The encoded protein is CASSLNRGDTEAFF.

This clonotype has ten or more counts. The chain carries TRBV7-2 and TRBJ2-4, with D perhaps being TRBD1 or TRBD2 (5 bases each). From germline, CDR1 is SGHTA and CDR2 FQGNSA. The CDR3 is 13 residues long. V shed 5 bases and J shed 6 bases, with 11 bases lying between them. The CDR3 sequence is CASSSGQVNIQYF. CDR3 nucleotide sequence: TGTGCCAGCAGCAGCGGACAAGTAAACATTCAGTACTTC.

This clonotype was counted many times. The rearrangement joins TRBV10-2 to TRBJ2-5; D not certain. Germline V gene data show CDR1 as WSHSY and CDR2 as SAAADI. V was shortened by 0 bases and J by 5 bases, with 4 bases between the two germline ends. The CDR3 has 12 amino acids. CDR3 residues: CASSESIETQYF. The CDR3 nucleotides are TGCGCCAGCAGTGAGTCAATCGAGACCCAGTACTTC.

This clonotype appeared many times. The CDR3 sequence: CSASLAALNTDTQYF. The DNA for the CDR3 is TGCAGTGCTTCGCTAGCGGCCCTAAACACAGATACGCAGTATTTT. The J gene is TRBJ2-3, the V gene TRBV20-1, with 7 bases matching TRBD2. The germline gives CDR1 DFQATT, CDR2 SNEGSKA (reference sequence). V shed 5 bases, J shed 2 bases, and the junction held 10 bases outside the gene matches. The CDR3 consists of 15 residues.

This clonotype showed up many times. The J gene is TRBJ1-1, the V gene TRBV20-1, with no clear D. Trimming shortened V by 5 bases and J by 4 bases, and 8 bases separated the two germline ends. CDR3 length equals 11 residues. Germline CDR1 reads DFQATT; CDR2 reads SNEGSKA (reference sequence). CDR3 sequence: CSAPGRTEAFF. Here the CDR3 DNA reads TGCAGTGCTCCCGGTCGCACTGAAGCTTTCTTT.

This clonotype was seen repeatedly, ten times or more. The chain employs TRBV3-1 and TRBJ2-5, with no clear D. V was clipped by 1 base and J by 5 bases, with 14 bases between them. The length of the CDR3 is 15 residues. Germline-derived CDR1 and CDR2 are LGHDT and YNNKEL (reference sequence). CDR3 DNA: TGTGCCAGCAGCCAAGTCTTCCACCCTGTGGAGACCCAGTACTTC. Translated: CASSQVFHPVETQYF.

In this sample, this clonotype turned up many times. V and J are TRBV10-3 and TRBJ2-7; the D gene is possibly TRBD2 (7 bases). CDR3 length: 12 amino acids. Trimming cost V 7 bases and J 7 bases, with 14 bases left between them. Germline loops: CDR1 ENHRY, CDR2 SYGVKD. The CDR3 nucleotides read TGTGCCATCACGGGGGGCGCGGGTGAGCAGTACTTC. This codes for CAITGGAGEQYF.

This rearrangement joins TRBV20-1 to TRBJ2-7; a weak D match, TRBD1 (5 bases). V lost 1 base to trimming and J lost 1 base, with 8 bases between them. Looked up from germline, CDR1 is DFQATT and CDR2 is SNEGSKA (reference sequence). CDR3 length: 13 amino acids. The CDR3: CSARGGSSYEQYF. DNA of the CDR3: TGCAGTGCTAGAGGGGGCAGTTCCTACGAGCAGTACTTC.

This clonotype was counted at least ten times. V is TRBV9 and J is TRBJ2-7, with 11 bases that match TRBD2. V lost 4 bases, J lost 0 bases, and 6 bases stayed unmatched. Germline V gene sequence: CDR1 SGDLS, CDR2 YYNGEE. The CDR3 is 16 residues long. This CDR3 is CASSLTGLADSYEQYF. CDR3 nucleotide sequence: TGTGCCAGCAGCCTTACGGGACTAGCGGACTCCTACGAGCAGTACTTC.

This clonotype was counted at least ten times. The CDR3 is CASSRSGGDSNQPQHF. For the CDR3, the DNA is TGTGCCAGCAGTCGCAGCGGAGGGGATAGCAATCAGCCCCAGCATTTT. The chain recombines TRBV6-5 with TRBJ1-5; tentatively, D is TRBD1 (5 bases). Trimming cost V 5 bases and J 0 bases, with 14 bases left between them. The CDR3 contains 16 residues. Germline CDR1 and CDR2: MNHEY and SVGAGI.

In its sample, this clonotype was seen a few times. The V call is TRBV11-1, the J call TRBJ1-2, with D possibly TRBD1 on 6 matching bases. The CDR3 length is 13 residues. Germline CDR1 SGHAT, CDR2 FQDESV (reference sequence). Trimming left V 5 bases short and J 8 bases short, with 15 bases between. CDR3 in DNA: TGTGCCAGCAGCACGAACAGGGAGGGAGGCTACACCTTC. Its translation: CASSTNREGGYTF.

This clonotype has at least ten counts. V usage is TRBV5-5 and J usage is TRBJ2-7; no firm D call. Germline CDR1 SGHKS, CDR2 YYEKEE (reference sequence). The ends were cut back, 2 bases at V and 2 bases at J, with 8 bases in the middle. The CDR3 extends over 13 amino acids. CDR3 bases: TGTGCCAGCAGCTTTCGGAGTACCTACGAGCAGTACTTC. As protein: CASSFRSTYEQYF. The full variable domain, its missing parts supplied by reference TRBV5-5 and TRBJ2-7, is DAGVTQSPTHLIKTRGQQVTLRCSPISGHKSVSWYQQVLGQGPQFIFQYYEKEERGRGNFPDRFSARQFPNYSSELNVNALLLGDSALYLCASSFRSTYEQYFGPGTRLTVT.

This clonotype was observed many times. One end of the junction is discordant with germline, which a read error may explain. CDR3 in DNA: TGTGCCAGCAGCTCTTCTCAATCCCCCACCTGGGAGCTGTTTTTT. Residues: CASSSSQSPTWELFF. The chain is built from TRBV28 and TRBJ2-2, with D unclear. Germline CDR1 MDHEN, CDR2 SYDVKM. CDR3 size: 15 residues.

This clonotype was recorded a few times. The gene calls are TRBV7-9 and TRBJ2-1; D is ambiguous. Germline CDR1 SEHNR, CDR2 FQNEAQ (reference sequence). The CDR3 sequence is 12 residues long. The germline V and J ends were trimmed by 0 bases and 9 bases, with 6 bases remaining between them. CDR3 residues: CASSLAVGEQFF. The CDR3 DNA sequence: TGTGCCAGCAGCTTAGCTGTGGGTGAGCAGTTCTTC.